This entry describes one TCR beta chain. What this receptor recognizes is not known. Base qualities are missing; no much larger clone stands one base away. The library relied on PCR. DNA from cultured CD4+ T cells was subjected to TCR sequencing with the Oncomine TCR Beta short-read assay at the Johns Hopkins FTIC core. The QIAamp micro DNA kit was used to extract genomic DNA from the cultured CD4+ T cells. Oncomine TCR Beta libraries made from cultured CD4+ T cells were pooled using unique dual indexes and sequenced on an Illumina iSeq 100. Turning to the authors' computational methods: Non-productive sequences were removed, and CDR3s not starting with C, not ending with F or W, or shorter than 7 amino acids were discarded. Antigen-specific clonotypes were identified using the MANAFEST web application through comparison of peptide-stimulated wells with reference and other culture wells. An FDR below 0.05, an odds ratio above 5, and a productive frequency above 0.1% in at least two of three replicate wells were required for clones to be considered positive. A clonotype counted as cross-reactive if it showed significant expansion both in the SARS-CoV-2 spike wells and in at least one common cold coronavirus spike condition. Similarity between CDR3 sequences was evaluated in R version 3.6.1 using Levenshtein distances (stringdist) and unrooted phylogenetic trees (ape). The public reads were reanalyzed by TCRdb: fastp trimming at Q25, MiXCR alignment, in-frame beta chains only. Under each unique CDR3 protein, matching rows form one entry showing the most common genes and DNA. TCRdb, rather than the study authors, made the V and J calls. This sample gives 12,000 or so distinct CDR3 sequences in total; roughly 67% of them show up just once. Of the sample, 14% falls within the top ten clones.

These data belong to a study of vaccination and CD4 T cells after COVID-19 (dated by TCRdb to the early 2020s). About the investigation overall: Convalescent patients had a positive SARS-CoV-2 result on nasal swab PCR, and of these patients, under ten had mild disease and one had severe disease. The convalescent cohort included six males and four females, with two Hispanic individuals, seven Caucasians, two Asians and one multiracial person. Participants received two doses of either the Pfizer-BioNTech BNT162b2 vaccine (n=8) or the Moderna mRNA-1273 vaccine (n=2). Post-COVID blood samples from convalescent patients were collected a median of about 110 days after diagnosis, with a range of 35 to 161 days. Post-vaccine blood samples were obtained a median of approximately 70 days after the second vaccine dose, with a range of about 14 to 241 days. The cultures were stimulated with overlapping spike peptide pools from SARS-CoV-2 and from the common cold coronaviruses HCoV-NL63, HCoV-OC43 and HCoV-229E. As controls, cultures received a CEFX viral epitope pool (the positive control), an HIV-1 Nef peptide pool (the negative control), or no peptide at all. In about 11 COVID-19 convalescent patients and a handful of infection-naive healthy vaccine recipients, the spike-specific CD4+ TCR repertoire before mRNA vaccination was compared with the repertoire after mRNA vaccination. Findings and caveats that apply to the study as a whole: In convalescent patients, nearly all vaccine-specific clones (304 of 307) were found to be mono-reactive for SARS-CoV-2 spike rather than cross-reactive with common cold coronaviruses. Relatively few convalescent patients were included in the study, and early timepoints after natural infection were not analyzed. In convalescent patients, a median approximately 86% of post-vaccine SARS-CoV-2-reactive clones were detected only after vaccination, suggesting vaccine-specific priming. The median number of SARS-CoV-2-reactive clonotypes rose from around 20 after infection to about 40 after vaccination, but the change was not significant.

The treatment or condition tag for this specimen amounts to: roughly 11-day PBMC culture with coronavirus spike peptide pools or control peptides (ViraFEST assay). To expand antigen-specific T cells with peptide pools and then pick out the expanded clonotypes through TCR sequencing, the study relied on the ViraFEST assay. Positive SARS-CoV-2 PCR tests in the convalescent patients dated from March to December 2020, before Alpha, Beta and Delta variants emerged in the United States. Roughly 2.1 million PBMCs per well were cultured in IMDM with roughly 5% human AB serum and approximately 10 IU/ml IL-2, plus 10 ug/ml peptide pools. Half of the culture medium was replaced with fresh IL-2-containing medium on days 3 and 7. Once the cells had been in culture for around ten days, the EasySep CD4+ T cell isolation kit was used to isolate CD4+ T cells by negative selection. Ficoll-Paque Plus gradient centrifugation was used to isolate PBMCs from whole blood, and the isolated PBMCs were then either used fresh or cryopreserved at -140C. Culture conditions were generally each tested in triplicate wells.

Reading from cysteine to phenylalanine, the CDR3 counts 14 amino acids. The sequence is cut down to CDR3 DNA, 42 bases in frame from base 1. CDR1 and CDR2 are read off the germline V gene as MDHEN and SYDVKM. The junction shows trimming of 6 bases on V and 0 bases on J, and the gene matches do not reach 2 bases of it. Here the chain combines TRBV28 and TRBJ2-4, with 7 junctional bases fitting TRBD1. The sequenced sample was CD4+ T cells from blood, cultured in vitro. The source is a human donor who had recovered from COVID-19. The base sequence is TGTGCCAGCAGCACAGGGGTAGCCAAAAACATTCAGTACTTC. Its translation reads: CASSTGVAKNIQYF.